The 20 T cell receptor beta chains listed next were all sequenced from one sample in a study of identical twins. TCRdb itself ran the 5' RACE reads through MiXCR, one entry per CDR3 protein. The data contain 1.5 million to 2 million distinct CDR3 sequences, about 31% of them singletons. Sample: cord blood. These receptors were collected from a newborn girl in good health.

V is TRBV5-4 and J is TRBJ2-1; the D gene is possibly TRBD1 (6 bases). The J call may not be correct, given that the DNA end is closer to TRBJ2-7. Germline-derived CDR1 and CDR2 are SGHNT and YYREEE (reference sequence). The CDR3 spans 15 residues. The CDR3 reads CASSSDRRSYNEQYF. The CDR3 nucleotides read TGTGCCAGCAGCTCGGACAGACGCTCCTACAATGAGCAGTACTTC.

This clonotype appeared a single time. The chain couples TRBV20-1 to TRBJ2-1; the D gene is possibly TRBD1 (6 bases). Germline-derived CDR1 and CDR2 are DFQATT and SNEGSKA (reference sequence). This CDR3 region has 14 residues. Trimming took 5 bases from V and 8 from J, leaving 19 bases between them. As DNA, the CDR3 is TGCAGTGCTTTCTGGGGGCCTCTCAACGATGAGCAGTTCTTC. Translation: CSAFWGPLNDEQFF.

The chain couples TRBV21-1 to TRBJ1-5; the DNA was not compared with TRBD1, the D call given in the table. TRBV21-1 is noted as a pseudogene. The CDR3 loop spans 13 amino acids. The CDR3 protein is CAGPKRGNQPQHF. Written as DNA, the CDR3 is TGTGCCGGGCCAAAGAGGGGAAATCAGCCCCAGCATTTT.

The chain joins TRBV7-2 to TRBJ2-3; TRBD2 is a possible D gene (6 bases). The V gene's germline CDR1 is SGHTA and CDR2 FQGNSA. CDR3 length: 18 amino acids. V was cut by 1 base and J by 0 bases, with 17 bases left in between. CDR3 sequence: CASSLDIRRGSSTDTQYF. The CDR3 bases are TGTGCCAGCAGCTTAGACATCAGGCGGGGATCTAGCACAGATACGCAGTATTTT.

This clonotype came up a few times. The V and J genes are TRBV13 and TRBJ2-3; 7 nucleotides line up with TRBD2. CDR3 length: 17 amino acids. Germline-derived CDR1 and CDR2 are PRHDT and FYEKMQ (reference sequence). V lost 5 bases and J lost 2; bases outside the gene matches: 13. Written as DNA, the CDR3 is TGTGCCAGCAGCCCCCCGCCGGGACTACCGTCCACAGATACGCAGTATTTT. Residues: CASSPPPGLPSTDTQYF.

This chain joins TRBV27 and TRBJ2-2, with a weak D call TRBD2 (5 bases). The CDR3 has 13 amino acids. Germline V gene data show CDR1 as MNHEY and CDR2 as SMNVEV (reference sequence). The V gene lost 3 bases and the J gene lost 6 bases, with 8 bases spanning the gap. The chain's CDR3 is CASSFARAGELFF. The CDR3, as DNA: TGTGCCAGCAGTTTCGCGAGGGCCGGGGAGCTGTTTTTT.

The chain combines TRBV11-2 with TRBJ2-7; no clear D. V lost 0 bases, J lost 3 bases, and 12 bases lay in between. CDR1 is SGHAT and CDR2 is FQNNGV in the germline V gene. The CDR3 extends over 15 amino acids. CDR3 sequence (DNA): TGTGCCAGCAGCTTAGATCGGTGGACCTACTACGAGCAGTACTTC. It encodes CASSLDRWTYYEQYF.

This chain uses TRBV6-1 with TRBJ2-5; D gene unclear. The CDR3 loop spans 13 amino acids. V lost 6 bases to trimming and J lost 0 bases, with 8 bases between them. Germline assignment: CDR1 MNHNS and CDR2 SASEGT. CDR3 DNA sequence: TGTGCCAGCAGGACCCAACACCAAGAGACCCAGTACTTC. Translation gives CASRTQHQETQYF.

The V call is TRBV5-1, the J call TRBJ2-7; D unclear. The germline V gene encodes CDR1 SGHRS and CDR2 YFSETQ. CDR3 length: 16 residues. V was trimmed by 1 base and J by 5 bases, leaving 19 bases between them. The CDR3 loop is CASSLLVSLDRDEQYF. The CDR3 DNA reads as TGCGCCAGCAGCTTGTTAGTTAGCTTGGACCGGGACGAGCAGTACTTC.

This clonotype has ten or more counts. J is TRBJ2-7 and V is TRBV2; D might be TRBD1 or TRBD2, each matching 5 bases. The V and J ends lost 4 bases and 3 bases respectively, with 13 bases between them. Germline V gene data show CDR1 as SNHLY and CDR2 as FYNNEI. The length of the CDR3 is 14 residues. Here the CDR3 reads CASSGRDGFYEQYF. In DNA, the CDR3 is TGTGCCAGCAGTGGCCGGGACGGATTCTACGAGCAGTACTTC.

This clonotype has a single count. This may stem from a read error, because a much larger clone lies one nucleotide away. The V call is TRBV29-1, the J call TRBJ2-4, with D tentatively TRBD1 or TRBD2 (5 bases each). V lost 3 bases and J lost 13, with 22 bases in between. Germline values: CDR1 SQVTM, CDR2 ANQGSEA. The CDR3 runs 14 residues. This CDR3 is CSVELRDRYNEQYF. In DNA, the CDR3 is TGCAGCGTTGAGCTTCGGGACCGCTACAATGAGCAGTACTTC. Full variable domain (remainder filled in from reference TRBV29-1 and TRBJ2-4): SAVISQKPSRDICQRGTSLTIQCQVDSQVTMMFWYRQQPGQSLTLIATANQGSEATYESGFVIDKFPISRPNLTFSTLTVSNMSPEDSSIYLCSVELRDRYNEQYFGAGTRLSVL.

This clonotype was seen at least ten times. The chain is built from TRBV29-1 and TRBJ2-1; 7 positions agree with TRBD2. Germline V gene sequence: CDR1 SQVTM, CDR2 ANQGSEA. CDR3 length: 12 residues. The CDR3 DNA follows: TGCAGGGCCGGGACTACCGACAATGAGCAGTTCTTC. Amino acids: CRAGTTDNEQFF.

The J gene is TRBJ2-7, the V gene TRBV20-1; possible D gene TRBD2, 6 bases. The germline V gene encodes CDR1 DFQATT and CDR2 SNEGSKA (reference sequence). V lost 8 bases and J lost 7, with 21 bases in between. This CDR3 is built from 13 residues. Here the CDR3 DNA reads TGCAGTTGCGGGACCAGCTCCTACAATGAGCAGTACTTC. It codes for CSCGTSSYNEQYF.

The chain is built from TRBV6-2 or TRBV6-3 and TRBJ2-3, with D possibly called TRBD1 or TRBD2 (5 bases each). V dropped 2 bases and J dropped 6 bases, with 12 bases sitting between them. Germline CDR1 reads MNHEY; CDR2 reads SVGEGT. The CDR3 has 14 residues. CDR3 coding DNA: TGTGCCAGCAGTTACCGGCGCGAGGGGGATACGCAGTATTTT. This codes for CASSYRREGDTQYF.

The CDR3 nucleotides are TGTGCCAGCAGCTCCCAAACTAGCGGGAGTCGGACAGATACGCAGTATTTT. As protein: CASSSQTSGSRTDTQYF. This chain uses TRBV9 with TRBJ2-3; 11 bases are shared with TRBD2. There are 17 residues in the CDR3. The germline CDR1 and CDR2 sequences are SGDLS and YYNGEE. V trimming: 4 bases; J trimming: 3 bases; junction bases outside the gene matches: 10.

This clonotype was counted ten times or more. This chain joins TRBV2 and TRBJ2-6, with no clear D. From germline, CDR1 is SNHLY and CDR2 FYNNEI. Trimming shortened V by 11 bases and J by 1 base, and 9 bases separated the two germline ends. The CDR3 covers 13 residues. The CDR3 DNA reads TGTGCCTCTGGACGGTCTGGGGCCAACGTCCTGACTTTC. It translates to CASGRSGANVLTF.

This chain uses TRBV25-1 with TRBJ2-7; D may correspond to TRBD1 or TRBD2 (5 bases each). CDR3 length equals 14 residues. With 1 base removed from V and 2 bases from J, the gap between germline ends came to 9 bases. The germline gives CDR1 MGHDK, CDR2 SYGVNS. The CDR3 DNA sequence: TGTGCCAGCAGTGAATTCAGGGACCCCTACGAGCAGTACTTC. Translating gives CASSEFRDPYEQYF.

This clonotype has at least ten counts. The V call is TRBV4-1, the J call TRBJ2-1; 12 nucleotides line up with TRBD2. Germline V gene lookup returns CDR1 MGHRA and CDR2 YSYEKL. The CDR3 spans 17 residues. Trimming cost V 4 bases and J 4 bases; bases outside gene matches: 8. CDR3 region: CASSRTLAGGRYNEQFF. The CDR3 bases are TGCGCCAGCAGCCGAACACTAGCGGGAGGACGTTACAATGAGCAGTTCTTC.

The sample holds many counts of this clonotype. The rearrangement uses TRBV4-1 and TRBJ2-1; D gene uncertain. Trimming removed 0 bases from V and 10 bases from J, with 13 bases in between. The CDR3 contains 14 residues. Germline CDR1 MGHRA, CDR2 YSYEKL. The CDR3 region is CASSQDQIPREQFF. For the CDR3, the DNA is TGCGCCAGCAGCCAAGATCAAATACCGCGGGAGCAGTTCTTC.

This clonotype was observed a few times. V and J are TRBV27 and TRBJ2-3, with D possibly TRBD2 on 6 matching bases. Trimming removed 8 bases at V and 8 bases at J, with 23 bases between. Germline V gives CDR1 MNHEY, CDR2 SMNVEV (reference sequence). The length of the CDR3 is 15 residues. In DNA, the CDR3 is TGTGCCAGCGCACAGGCGGGGCGGGGTGGGGCTACGCAGTATTTT. Protein sequence: CASAQAGRGGATQYF.